The 4 T cell receptor beta chains below come from one sample, sequenced in a study of cytomegalovirus exposure and HLA in healthy donors. The PCR used 60 Vbeta and 13 Jbeta primers. Libraries were prepared by immunoSEQ multiplex PCR; TCRdb keeps only in-frame clonotypes and omits some of them. The data contain about 160,000 clones, around 83% of them seen just once; the ten biggest clones take up around 8%. The sequencing input was PBMCs. These receptors were obtained from a male donor in good health and CMV-seropositive.

The chain uses TRBV12-5 and TRBJ1-1; no firm D call. This CDR3 region has 13 residues. Germline CDR1 and CDR2: LGHNT and FRNRAP. Deletions cut 3 bases from V and 2 bases from J, with 7 bases between. Here the CDR3 reads CASGFTENTEAFF. In nucleotides, the CDR3 is TGTGCTAGTGGTTTTACAGAAAACACTGAAGCTTTCTTT.

Regarding this clone: The junction departs from the called germline gene at one end, perhaps through a read error. Other DNA variants within this sample encode the same CDR3. The chain joins TRBV9 to TRBJ1-3; the match to TRBD1 covers 10 bases. In germline, CDR1 is SGDLS, CDR2 YYNGEE. CDR3 length equals 18 residues. The CDR3 region has the DNA TGCGCCAGCAGCGTGTCACCGGGACAGGGGCACCCTGGAAACACCATATATTTT. Its protein product is CASSVSPGQGHPGNTIYF. Together with reference TRBV9 and TRBJ1-3, the CDR3 gives the full variable domain: DSGVTQTPKHLITATGQRVTLRCSPRSGDLSVYWYQQSLDQGLQFLIQYYNGEERAKGNILERFSAQQFPDLHSELNLSSLELGDSALYFCASSVSPGQGHPGNTIYFGEGSWLTVV.

The chain employs TRBV19 and TRBJ2-7; 7 positions agree with TRBD1. The trim removed 5 bases at V and 0 bases at J, leaving 7 bases unmatched. Per germline, CDR1 LNHDA and CDR2 SQIVND (reference sequence). CDR3 length: 15 residues. The CDR3 DNA is TGTGCCAGTAGTCCTATGGACAGGTACTCCTACGAGCAGTACTTC. It translates to CASSPMDRYSYEQYF.

This chain connects TRBV9 to TRBJ2-1; tentative D call: TRBD2 (6 bases). This CDR3 region has 17 residues. Germline V gene lookup returns CDR1 SGDLS and CDR2 YYNGEE. The V gene lost 4 bases and the J gene lost 2 bases, with 19 bases spanning the gap. The CDR3 loop reads CASSTRAIAGPYNEQFF. CDR3 DNA: TGTGCCAGCAGCACGCGGGCAATTGCGGGGCCCTACAATGAGCAGTTCTTC. Based on the CDR3 plus reference TRBV9 and TRBJ2-1, the full variable domain is DSGVTQTPKHLITATGQRVTLRCSPRSGDLSVYWYQQSLDQGLQFLIQYYNGEERAKGNILERFSAQQFPDLHSELNLSSLELGDSALYFCASSTRAIAGPYNEQFFGPGTRLTVL.